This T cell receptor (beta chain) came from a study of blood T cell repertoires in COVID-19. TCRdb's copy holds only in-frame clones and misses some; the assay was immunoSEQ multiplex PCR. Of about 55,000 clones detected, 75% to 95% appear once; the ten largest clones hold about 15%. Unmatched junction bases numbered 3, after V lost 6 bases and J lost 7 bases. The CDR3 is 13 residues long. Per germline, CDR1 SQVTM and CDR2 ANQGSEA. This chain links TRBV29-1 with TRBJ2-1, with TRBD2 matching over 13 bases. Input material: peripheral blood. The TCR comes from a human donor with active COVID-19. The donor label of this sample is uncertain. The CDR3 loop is CSVGLAGANEQFF. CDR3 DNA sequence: TGCAGCGTCGGACTAGCGGGGGCAAATGAGCAGTTCTTC.